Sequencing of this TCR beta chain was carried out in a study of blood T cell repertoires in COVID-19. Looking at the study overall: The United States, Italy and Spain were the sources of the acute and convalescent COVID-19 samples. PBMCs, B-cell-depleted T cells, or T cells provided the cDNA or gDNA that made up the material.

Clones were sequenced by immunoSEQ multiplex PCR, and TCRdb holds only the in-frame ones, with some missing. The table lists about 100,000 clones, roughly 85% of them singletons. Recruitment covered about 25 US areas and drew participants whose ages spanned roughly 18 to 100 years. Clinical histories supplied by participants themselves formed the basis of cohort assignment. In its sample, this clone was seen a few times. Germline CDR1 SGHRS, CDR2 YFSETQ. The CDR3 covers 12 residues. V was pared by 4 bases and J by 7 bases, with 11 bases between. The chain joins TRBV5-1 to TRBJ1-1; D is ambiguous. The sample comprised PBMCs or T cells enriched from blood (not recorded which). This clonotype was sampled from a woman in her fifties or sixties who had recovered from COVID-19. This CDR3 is CASSPMGSEAFF. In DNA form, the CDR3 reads TGCGCCAGCAGCCCCATGGGGAGTGAAGCTTTCTTT.